The sequence of this T cell receptor (beta chain) was determined in a study of breast tumors, draining lymph nodes, adjacent tissues (dated by TCRdb to the mid-2010s). For the study in its entirety: In breast cancer patients, the study compared the TCR beta repertoires of tumor, adjacent nontumor tissue and axillary lymph nodes. The study aimed to assess the relationships and possible T-cell exchange between tumor, surrounding tissue and draining lymph node repertoires in human breast cancer.

In the case of this clonotype: The target of this receptor is not known. No much larger clone exists at a distance of one base, and base qualities are not known.

Broader findings and caveats from the paper: Tumor T-cell repertoires showed less diversity than lymph node repertoires and more diversity than nontumor tissue repertoires, and tumor T-cell repertoires showed preferential V and J gene usage. Tumor and nontumor tissue repertoires were significantly more similar in luminal-like than in basal-like breast cancer. The conclusion that tumor T cells originate in lymph nodes was presented as consistent with a hypothesis rather than as directly demonstrated. The data were judged consistent with most tumor T cells deriving from the lymph node and then expanding within tumor tissue.

Sequences MNHNY (CDR1) and SVGAGI (CDR2) are obtained from the germline V gene (reference sequence). Germline trimming: 2 bases from V, 3 bases from J; junction bases outside gene matches: 3. Taken from cysteine to phenylalanine, the CDR3 has 15 residues. The kept DNA is CDR3 alone, 45 bases in frame from the first base. The data were produced on an Illumina HiSeq 2000. TCR beta chain libraries were generated through multiplex PCR amplification. High-throughput sequencing was used to analyze the amplified TCR beta chain products. In-frame beta chains were kept once TCRdb had trimmed the public reads at Q25 with fastp and called clones with MiXCR. Each entry merges the rows of one CDR3 protein and shows their most common DNA and genes. For this sample the table gives 60,000 to 65,000 distinct CDR3 sequences, of which less than 75% were detected only once. Less than 20% of the sample belongs to the ten largest clones.

This TCR was recovered from a female donor with breast cancer. Some clones in this sample may be carry-over from other donors' samples. The V and J genes are TRBV6-6 and TRBJ2-7; 11 nucleotides in the junction match TRBD1. Sequenced input: breast tumor tissue. The CDR3 protein is CASSYRTGGNYEQYF. The nucleotide sequence is TGTGCCAGCAGTTACAGGACAGGGGGCAACTACGAGCAGTACTTC.